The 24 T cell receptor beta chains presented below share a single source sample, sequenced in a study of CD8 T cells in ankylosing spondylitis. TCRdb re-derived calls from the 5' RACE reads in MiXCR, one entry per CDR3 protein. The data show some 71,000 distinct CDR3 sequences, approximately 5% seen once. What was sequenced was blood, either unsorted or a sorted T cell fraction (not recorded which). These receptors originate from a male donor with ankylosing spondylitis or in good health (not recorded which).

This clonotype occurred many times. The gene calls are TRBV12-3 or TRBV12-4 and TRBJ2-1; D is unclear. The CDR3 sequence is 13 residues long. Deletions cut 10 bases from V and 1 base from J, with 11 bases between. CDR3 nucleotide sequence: TGTGCCACTTCGGGTCAGTCCTACAATGAGCAGTTCTTC. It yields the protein CATSGQSYNEQFF.

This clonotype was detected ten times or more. CDR3 amino acids: CASSLALEQPYNEQFF. CDR3 DNA: TGTGCCAGCAGCTTAGCGCTAGAACAGCCCTACAATGAGCAGTTCTTC. This chain joins TRBV7-9 and TRBJ2-1; D is uncertain. CDR1 is SEHNR, CDR2 FQNEAQ, per germline (reference sequence). Between the trimmed V and J ends, which lost 0 bases and 2 bases, there was a span of 11 bases. This CDR3 comprises 16 residues. The variable domain in full, completed from reference TRBV7-9 and TRBJ2-1, reads DTGVSQNPRHKITKRGQNVTFRCDPISEHNRLYWYRQTLGQGPEFLTYFQNEAQLEKSRLLSDRFSAERPKGSFSTLEIQRTEQGDSAMYLCASSLALEQPYNEQFFGPGTRLTVL.

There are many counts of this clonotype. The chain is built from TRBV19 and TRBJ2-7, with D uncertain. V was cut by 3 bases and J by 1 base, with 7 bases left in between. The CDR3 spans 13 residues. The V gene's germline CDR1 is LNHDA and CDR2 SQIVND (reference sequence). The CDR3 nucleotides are TGTGCCAGTAGTATCGGGCCTTCCTACGAGCAGTACTTC. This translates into CASSIGPSYEQYF.

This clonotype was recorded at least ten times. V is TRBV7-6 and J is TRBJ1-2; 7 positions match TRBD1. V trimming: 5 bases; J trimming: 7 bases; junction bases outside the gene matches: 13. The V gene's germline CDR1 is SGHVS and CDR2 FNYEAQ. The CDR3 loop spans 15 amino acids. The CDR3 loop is CASSPWGRGVFGYTF. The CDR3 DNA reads TGTGCCAGCAGCCCCTGGGGCAGGGGGGTTTTTGGCTACACCTTC. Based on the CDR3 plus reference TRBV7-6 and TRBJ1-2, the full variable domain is GAGVSQSPRYKVTKRGQDVALRCDPISGHVSLYWYRQALGQGPEFLTYFNYEAQQDKSGLPNDRFSAERPEGSISTLTIQRTEQRDSAMYRCASSPWGRGVFGYTFGSGTRLTVV.

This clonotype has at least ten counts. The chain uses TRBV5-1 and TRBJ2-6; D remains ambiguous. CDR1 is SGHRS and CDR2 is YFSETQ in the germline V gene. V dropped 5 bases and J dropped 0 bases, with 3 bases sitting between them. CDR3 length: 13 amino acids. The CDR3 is CASRDSGANVLTF. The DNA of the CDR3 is TGCGCCAGCAGAGACTCTGGGGCCAACGTCCTGACTTTC.

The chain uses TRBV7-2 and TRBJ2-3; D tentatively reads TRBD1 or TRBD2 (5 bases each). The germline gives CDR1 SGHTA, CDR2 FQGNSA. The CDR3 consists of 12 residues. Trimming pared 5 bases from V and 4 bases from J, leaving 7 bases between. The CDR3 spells CASSGGSDTQYF. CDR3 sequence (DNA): TGTGCCAGCAGCGGGGGTTCAGATACGCAGTATTTT.

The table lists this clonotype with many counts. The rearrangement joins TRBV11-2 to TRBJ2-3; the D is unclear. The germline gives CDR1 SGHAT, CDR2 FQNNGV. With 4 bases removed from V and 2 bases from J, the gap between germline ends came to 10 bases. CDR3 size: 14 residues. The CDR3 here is CASSSMVATDTQYF. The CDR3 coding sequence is TGTGCCAGCAGCTCAATGGTGGCCACAGATACGCAGTATTTT.

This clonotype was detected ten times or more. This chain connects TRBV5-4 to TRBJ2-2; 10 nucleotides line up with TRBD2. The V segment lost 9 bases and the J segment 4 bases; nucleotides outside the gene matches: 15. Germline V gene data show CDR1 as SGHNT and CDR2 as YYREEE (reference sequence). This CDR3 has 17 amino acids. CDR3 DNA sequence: TGTGCCACCAAAAAGGACATAGCGGGGGGAGGCACCGGGGAGCTGTTTTTT. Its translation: CATKKDIAGGGTGELFF.

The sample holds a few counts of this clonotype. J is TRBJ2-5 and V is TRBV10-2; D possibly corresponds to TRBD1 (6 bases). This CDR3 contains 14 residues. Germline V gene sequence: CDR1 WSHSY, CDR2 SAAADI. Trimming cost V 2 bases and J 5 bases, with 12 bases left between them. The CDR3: CASSEVGGIETQYF. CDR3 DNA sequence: TGCGCCAGCAGTGAGGTTGGGGGCATTGAGACCCAGTACTTC.

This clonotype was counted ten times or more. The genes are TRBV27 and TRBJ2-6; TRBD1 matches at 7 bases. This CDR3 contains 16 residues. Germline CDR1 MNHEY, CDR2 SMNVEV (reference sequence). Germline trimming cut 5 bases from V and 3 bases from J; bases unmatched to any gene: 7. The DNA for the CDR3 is TGTGCCAGCAGTACCTACAGGGGTGATGGGGCCAACGTCCTGACTTTC. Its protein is CASSTYRGDGANVLTF.

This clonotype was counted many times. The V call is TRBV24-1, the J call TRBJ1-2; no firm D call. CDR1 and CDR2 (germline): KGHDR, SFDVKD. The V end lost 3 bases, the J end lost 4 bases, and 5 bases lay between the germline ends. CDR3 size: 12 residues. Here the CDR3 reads CATSDPGYGYTF. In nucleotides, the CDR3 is TGTGCCACCAGTGATCCCGGCTATGGCTACACCTTC.

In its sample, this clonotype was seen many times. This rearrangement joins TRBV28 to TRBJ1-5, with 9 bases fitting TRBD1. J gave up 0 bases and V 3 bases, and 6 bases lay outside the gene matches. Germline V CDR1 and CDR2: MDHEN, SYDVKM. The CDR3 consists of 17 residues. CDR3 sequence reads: CASSLGQGFFSNQPQHF. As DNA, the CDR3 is TGTGCCAGCAGTTTGGGACAGGGCTTTTTTAGCAATCAGCCCCAGCATTTT.

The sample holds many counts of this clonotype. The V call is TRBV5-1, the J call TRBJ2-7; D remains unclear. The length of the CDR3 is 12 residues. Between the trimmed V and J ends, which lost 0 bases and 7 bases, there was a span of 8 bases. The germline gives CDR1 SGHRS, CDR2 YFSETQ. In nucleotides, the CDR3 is TGCGCCAGCAGCTTGGGAGCCGGTGAGCAGTACTTC. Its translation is CASSLGAGEQYF.

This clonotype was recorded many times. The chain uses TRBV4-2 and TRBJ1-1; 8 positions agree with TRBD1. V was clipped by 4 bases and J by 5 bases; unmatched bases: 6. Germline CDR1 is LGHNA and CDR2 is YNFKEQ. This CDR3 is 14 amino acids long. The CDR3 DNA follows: TGTGCCAGCAGCCCACTACAGGGGGATACTGAAGCTTTCTTT. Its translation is CASSPLQGDTEAFF.

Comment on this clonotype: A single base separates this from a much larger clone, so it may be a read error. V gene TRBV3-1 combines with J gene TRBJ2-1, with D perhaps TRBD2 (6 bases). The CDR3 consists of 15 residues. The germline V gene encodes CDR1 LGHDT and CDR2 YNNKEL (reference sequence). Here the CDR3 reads CACSQGAGLYNEQFF. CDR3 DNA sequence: TGTGCCTGCAGCCAAGGCGCGGGACTCTACAATGAGCAGTTCTTC.

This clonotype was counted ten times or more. CDR3 nucleotide sequence: TGCAGCGCCATTTGGAGGATCTACAATGAGCAGTTCTTC. It translates to CSAIWRIYNEQFF. The chain combines TRBV29-1 with TRBJ2-1; possibly TRBD2 for D (5 bases). The CDR3 is made up of 13 amino acids. V dropped 7 bases and J dropped 3 bases, with 13 bases sitting between them. Germline CDR1 SQVTM, CDR2 ANQGSEA.

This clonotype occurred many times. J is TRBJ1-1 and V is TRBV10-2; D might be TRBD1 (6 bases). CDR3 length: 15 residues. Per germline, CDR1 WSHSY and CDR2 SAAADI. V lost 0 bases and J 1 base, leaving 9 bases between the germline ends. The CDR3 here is CASSESGQTNTEAFF. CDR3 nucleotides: TGCGCCAGCAGTGAGTCGGGACAAACGAACACTGAAGCTTTCTTT.

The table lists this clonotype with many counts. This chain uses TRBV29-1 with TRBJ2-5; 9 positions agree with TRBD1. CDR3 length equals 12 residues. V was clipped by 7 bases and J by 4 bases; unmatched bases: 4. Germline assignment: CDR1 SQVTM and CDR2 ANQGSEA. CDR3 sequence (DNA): TGCAGCGGTGGACAGGGGACAGAGACCCAGTACTTC. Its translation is CSGGQGTETQYF. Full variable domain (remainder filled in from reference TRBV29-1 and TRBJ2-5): SAVISQKPSRDICQRGTSLTIQCQVDSQVTMMFWYRQQPGQSLTLIATANQGSEATYESGFVIDKFPISRPNLTFSTLTVSNMSPEDSSIYLCSGGQGTETQYFGPGTRLLVL.

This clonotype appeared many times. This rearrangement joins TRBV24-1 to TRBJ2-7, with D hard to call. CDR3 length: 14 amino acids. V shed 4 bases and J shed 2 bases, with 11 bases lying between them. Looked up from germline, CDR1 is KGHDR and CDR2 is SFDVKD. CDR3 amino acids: CATSESGLTYEQYF. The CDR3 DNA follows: TGTGCCACCAGTGAATCGGGCCTAACCTACGAGCAGTACTTC.

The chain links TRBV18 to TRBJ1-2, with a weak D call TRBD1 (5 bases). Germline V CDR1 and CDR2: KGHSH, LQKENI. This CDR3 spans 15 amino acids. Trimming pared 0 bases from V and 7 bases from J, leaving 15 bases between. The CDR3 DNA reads TGTGCCAGCTCACCACCGCCCCAGGGTCAGATTGGCTACACCTTC. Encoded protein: CASSPPPQGQIGYTF. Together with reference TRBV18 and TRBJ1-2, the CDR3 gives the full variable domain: NAGVMQNPRHLVRRRGQEARLRCSPMKGHSHVYWYRQLPEEGLKFMVYLQKENIIDESGMPKERFSAEFPKEGPSILRIQQVVRGDSAAYFCASSPPPQGQIGYTFGSGTRLTVV.

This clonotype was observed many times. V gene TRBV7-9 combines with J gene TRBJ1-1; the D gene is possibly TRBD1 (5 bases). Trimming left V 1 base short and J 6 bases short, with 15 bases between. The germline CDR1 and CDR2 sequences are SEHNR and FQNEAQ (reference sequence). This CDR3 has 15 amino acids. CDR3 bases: TGTGCCAGCAGCTTAGAGGGGACCGCTAGCGCTGAAGCTTTCTTT. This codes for CASSLEGTASAEAFF.

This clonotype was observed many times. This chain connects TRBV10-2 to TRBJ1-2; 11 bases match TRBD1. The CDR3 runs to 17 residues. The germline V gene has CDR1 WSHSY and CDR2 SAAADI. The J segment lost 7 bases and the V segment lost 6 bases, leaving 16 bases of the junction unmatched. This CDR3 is CASRGGQGAIGRPGYTF. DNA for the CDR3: TGCGCCAGCAGAGGAGGACAGGGGGCAATCGGTCGCCCTGGCTACACCTTC.

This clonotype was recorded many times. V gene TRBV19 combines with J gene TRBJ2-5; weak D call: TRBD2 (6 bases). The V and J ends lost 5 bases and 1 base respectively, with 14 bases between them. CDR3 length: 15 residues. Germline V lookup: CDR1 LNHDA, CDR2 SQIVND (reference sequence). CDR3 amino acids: CASSFLEEGQETQYF. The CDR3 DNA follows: TGTGCCAGTAGTTTTCTGGAGGAGGGCCAAGAGACCCAGTACTTC.

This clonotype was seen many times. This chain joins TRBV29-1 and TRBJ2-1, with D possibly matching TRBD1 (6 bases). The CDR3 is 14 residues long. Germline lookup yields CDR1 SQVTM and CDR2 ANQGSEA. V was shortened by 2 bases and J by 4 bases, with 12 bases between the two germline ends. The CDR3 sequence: CSVETGLGYNEQFF. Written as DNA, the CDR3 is TGCAGCGTTGAAACAGGGTTAGGTTACAATGAGCAGTTCTTC.